A selection of T cell receptor beta chains follows, all from one sample in a study of T cell responses to AZD1222 COVID-19 vaccine. Sequencing was performed with immunoSEQ multiplex PCR; in TCRdb, only in-frame clones are kept and a portion is missing. The sample records 65,000 to 80,000 clones, about four fifths being singletons. This specimen consisted of peripheral blood, obtained 28 days after the second AZD1222 dose. The receptors shown here come from an adult who received the AZD1222 COVID-19 vaccine. CDR3s include the opening cysteine and the closing phenylalanine or tryptophan. Fields, in order: J gene, V gene, clone size, CDR3 protein. For some rows the clone size is stated as once, few or many, or as a class when expanded; others skip it.

TRBJ2-7 | TRBV7-9 | NA | CASSSGVGEQYF
TRBJ1-5 | TRBV15 | once | CATSIRQGAVNQPQHF
TRBJ2-7 | TRBV7-8 | once | CASSYVRNEQYF
TRBJ2-7 | TRBV5-1 | NA | CASSLSTAYEQYF
TRBJ2-1 | TRBV7-3 | few | CASSLAGGPLNEQFF
TRBJ2-2 | TRBV6-5 | few | CASSYTPQVTGELFF
TRBJ2-3 | TRBV30 | NA | CAWSLRTQDTQYF
TRBJ2-1 | TRBV30 | few | CAWSYPTRQLFYNEQFF
TRBJ1-1 | TRBV7-2 | NA | CASSLDSGRDTEAFF
TRBJ1-2 | TRBV30 | NA | CAWIPRQGGYGYTF
TRBJ1-1 | TRBV21-1 | NA | CASSKEAGSRGTEAFF
TRBJ2-7 | TRBV2 | NA | CASRPLEGPYEQYF
TRBJ2-1 | TRBV19 | NA | CASSISLAGVYNEQFF
TRBJ1-1 | TRBV30 | NA | CAWSTRQILNTEAFF
TRBJ1-2 | TRBV19 | once | CASSLQGLYGYTF
TRBJ2-2 | TRBV24-1 | NA | CATSDPARELFF
TRBJ1-2 | TRBV5-6 | NA | CASSLVNQDYGYTF
TRBJ2-1 | TRBV6-2/TRBV6-3 | NA | CASSFSLYNEQFF
TRBJ1-1 | TRBV19 | NA | CASSYAPRSPTEAFF
TRBJ1-1 | TRBV7-2 | NA | CASSFWGPNTEAFF
TRBJ1-5 | TRBV27 | NA | CASSPGGISQPQHF
TRBJ2-5 | TRBV28 | few | CASSFTGGLLRETQYF
TRBJ2-1 | TRBV7-3 | NA | CASSLAGVQNEQFF
TRBJ1-1 | TRBV28 | NA | CASSLGGDGFF
TRBJ1-6 | TRBV25-1 | NA | CASSEWGGDSPLHF
TRBJ2-6 | TRBV7-3 | NA | CASSPGLHRDVLTF
TRBJ2-2 | TRBV3-1/TRBV3-2 | few | CASSQPFTGELFF
TRBJ2-7 | TRBV29-1 | few | CSVDGLAGNSYEQYF